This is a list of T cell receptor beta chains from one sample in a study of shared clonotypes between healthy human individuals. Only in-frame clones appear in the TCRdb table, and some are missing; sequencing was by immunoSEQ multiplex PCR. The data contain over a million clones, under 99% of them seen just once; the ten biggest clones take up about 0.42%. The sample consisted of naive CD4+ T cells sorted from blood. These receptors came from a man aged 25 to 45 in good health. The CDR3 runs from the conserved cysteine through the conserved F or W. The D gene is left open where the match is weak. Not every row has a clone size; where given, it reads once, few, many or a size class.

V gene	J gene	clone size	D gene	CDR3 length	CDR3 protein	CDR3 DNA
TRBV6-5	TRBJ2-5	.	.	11	CASSYLETQYF	TGTGCCAGCAGTTATTTAGAGACCCAGTACTTC
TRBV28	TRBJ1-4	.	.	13	CASGSSTNEKLFF	TGTGCCAGCGGGAGCTCCACTAATGAAAAACTGTTTTTT
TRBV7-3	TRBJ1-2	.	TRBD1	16	CASSLSGTDRNYGYTF	TGTGCCAGCAGCTTATCGGGCACGGACAGGAACTATGGCTACACCTTC
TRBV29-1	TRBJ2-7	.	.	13	CSVSGSPLYEQYF	TGCAGCGTCTCAGGGTCCCCCCTCTACGAGCAGTACTTC
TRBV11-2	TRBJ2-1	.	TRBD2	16	CASSLAVAGPHNEQFF	TGTGCCAGCAGCTTAGCGGTAGCGGGACCCCACAATGAGCAGTTCTTC
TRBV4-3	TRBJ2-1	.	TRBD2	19	CASSQLLRPLAGVRNEQFF	TGCGCCAGCAGCCAACTCTTGAGACCTCTGGCGGGAGTTAGGAATGAGCAGTTCTTC
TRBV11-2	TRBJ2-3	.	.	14	CASSSLLNTDTQYF	TGTGCCAGCAGCTCACTCCTGAACACAGATACGCAGTATTTT
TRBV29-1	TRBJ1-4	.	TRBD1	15	CSVGPTGATNEKLFF	TGCAGCGTTGGTCCTACAGGGGCGACTAATGAAAAACTGTTTTTT
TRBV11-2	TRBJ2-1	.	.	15	CASSSRDQWRGEQFF	TGTGCCAGCAGCTCAAGGGACCAGTGGAGGGGTGAGCAGTTCTTC
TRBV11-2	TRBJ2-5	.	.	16	CASSSPRLNVQETQYF	TGTGCCAGCAGCTCCCCCCGACTGAACGTCCAAGAGACCCAGTACTTC
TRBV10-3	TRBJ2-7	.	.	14	CAISDGKRHYEQYF	TGTGCCATCAGTGACGGGAAGCGTCACTACGAGCAGTACTTC
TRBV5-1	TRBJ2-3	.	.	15	CASSLDRERTDTQYF	TGCGCCAGCAGCTTGGATAGGGAGCGCACAGATACGCAGTATTTT
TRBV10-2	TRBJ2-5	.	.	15	CASSDRGHRQETQYF	TGCGCCAGCAGTGATAGAGGACACCGACAAGAGACCCAGTACTTC
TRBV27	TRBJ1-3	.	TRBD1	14	CASSRGGTGNTIYF	TGTGCCAGCAGCAGGGGGGGTACTGGAAACACCATATATTTT
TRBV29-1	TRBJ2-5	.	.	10	CSFRVETQYF	TGCAGCTTTCGGGTAGAGACCCAGTACTTC
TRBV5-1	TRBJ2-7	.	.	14	CASSVPGPGYEQYF	TGCGCCAGCAGCGTACCGGGCCCGGGCTACGAGCAGTACTTC
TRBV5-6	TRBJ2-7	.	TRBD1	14	CASSLGQVPYEQYF	TGTGCCAGCAGCCTAGGACAGGTGCCCTACGAGCAGTACTTC
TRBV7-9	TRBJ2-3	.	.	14	CASSPGGSWGTQYF	TGTGCCAGCAGCCCAGGGGGGAGTTGGGGTACGCAGTATTTT
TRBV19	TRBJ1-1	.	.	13	CASSIGRGTEAFF	TGTGCCAGTAGTATCGGCAGGGGCACTGAAGCTTTCTTT
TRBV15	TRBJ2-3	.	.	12	CATRRGTDTQYF	TGTGCCACCAGGAGGGGCACAGATACGCAGTATTTT
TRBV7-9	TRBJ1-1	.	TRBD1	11	CASSADRAAFF	TGTGCCAGCAGTGCCGACAGGGCAGCTTTCTTT
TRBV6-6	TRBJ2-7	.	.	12	CASSYVGQKQYF	TGTGCCAGCAGTTACGTGGGGCAGAAGCAGTACTTC
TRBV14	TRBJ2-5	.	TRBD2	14	CASSQVVAGGTQYF	TGTGCCAGCAGCCAAGTGGTAGCGGGCGGGACCCAGTACTTC
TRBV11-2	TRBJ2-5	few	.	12	CASSLVGETQYF	TGTGCCAGCAGCTTAGTCGGAGAGACCCAGTACTTC
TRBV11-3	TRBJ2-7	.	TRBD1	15	CASSFRTGWSYEQYF	TGTGCCAGCAGCTTCCGGACAGGGTGGAGTTACGAGCAGTACTTC
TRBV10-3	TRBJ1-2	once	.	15	CAISEVQGSTYGYTF	TGTGCCATCAGTGAGGTTCAGGGGTCGACTTATGGCTACACCTTC
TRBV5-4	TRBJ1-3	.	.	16	CASSLDGRNSGNTIYF	TGTGCCAGCAGCTTGGATGGCAGAAATTCTGGAAACACCATATATTTT
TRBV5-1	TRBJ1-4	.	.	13	CASSPDPNEKLFF	TGCGCCAGCAGCCCGGATCCTAATGAAAAACTGTTTTTT
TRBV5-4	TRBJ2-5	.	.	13	CASSPGQQETQYF	TGTGCCAGCAGCCCCGGACAGCAAGAGACCCAGTACTTC
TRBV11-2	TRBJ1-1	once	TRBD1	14	CASSRQGGNTEAFF	TGTGCCAGCAGCCGACAGGGGGGAAACACTGAAGCTTTCTTT
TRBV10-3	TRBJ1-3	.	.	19	CAISESFIVDASSGNTIYF	TGTGCCATCAGTGAGTCCTTTATTGTAGACGCAAGCTCTGGAAACACCATATATTTT
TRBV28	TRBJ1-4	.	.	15	CASSLAGPGSEKLFF	TGTGCCAGCAGTTTGGCGGGACCCGGCAGTGAAAAACTGTTTTTT
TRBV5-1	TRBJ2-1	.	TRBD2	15	CASSLVLAGRDEQFF	TGCGCCAGCAGCTTGGTACTAGCGGGACGGGATGAGCAGTTCTTC
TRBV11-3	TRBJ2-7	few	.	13	CASSLGVSYEQYF	TGTGCCAGCAGCTTAGGGGTCTCCTACGAGCAGTACTTC
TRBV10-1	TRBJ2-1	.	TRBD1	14	CASSGGQGGNEQFF	TGCGCCAGCAGCGGAGGACAGGGGGGAAATGAGCAGTTCTTC
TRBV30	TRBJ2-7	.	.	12	CAWRGGNYEQYF	TGTGCCTGGAGAGGTGGAAACTACGAGCAGTACTTC
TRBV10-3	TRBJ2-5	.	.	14	CAISPGTNQETQYF	TGTGCCATCAGTCCCGGGACAAACCAAGAGACCCAGTACTTC
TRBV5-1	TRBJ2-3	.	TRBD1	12	CASGGVGTAVNF	TGCGCCAGCGGCGGAGTAGGGACAGCCGTGAATTTT
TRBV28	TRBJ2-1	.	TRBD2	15	CASSLPTTGLAALFF	TGTGCCAGCAGTTTACCTACGACCGGACTAGCGGCGCTCTTCTTC
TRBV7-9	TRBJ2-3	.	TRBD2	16	CASSLFGRAVTDTQYF	TGTGCCAGCAGCTTATTTGGGAGGGCGGTCACAGATACGCAGTATTTT
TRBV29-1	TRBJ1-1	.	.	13	CSAQTTGNTEAFF	TGCAGCGCCCAAACTACAGGGAACACTGAAGCTTTCTTT
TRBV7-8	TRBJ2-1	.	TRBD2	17	CASSPTSGQFSYNEQFF	TGTGCCAGCAGCCCAACTAGCGGCCAGTTCTCCTACAATGAGCAGTTCTTC
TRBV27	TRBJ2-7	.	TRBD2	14	CASSPRAGVYEQYF	TGTGCCAGCAGTCCCCGAGCGGGAGTATACGAGCAGTACTTC
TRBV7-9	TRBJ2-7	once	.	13	CASSLARLYEQYF	TGTGCCAGCAGCTTAGCGCGTCTCTACGAGCAGTACTTC